Presented here are 15 T cell receptor beta chains from one specimen sequenced in a study of blood T cell repertoires in COVID-19. TCRdb's copy holds only in-frame clones and misses some; the assay was immunoSEQ multiplex PCR. The sample yields 130,000 or so clones, more than 75% seen once. Material: peripheral blood. The receptor source for this set is a woman aged 45-65 years with acute or convalescent COVID-19.

This chain uses TRBV6-5 with TRBJ1-5, with D possibly TRBD1 on 6 matching bases. Trimming took off 6 bases at V and 4 bases at J, with 10 bases between the two ends. Germline CDR1 is MNHEY and CDR2 is SVGAGI. The CDR3 totals 13 residues. For the CDR3, the DNA is TGTGCCAGCAGCCCCACAGGGAATCAGCCCCAGCATTTT. This encodes CASSPTGNQPQHF.

This chain links TRBV6-5 with TRBJ1-2; 7 bases map to TRBD1. Germline V gene data show CDR1 as MNHEY and CDR2 as SVGAGI. This CDR3 region has 13 residues. The trim removed 0 bases at V and 13 bases at J, leaving 8 bases unmatched. The CDR3 loop is CASSYSGDRDPTF. In DNA form, the CDR3 reads TGTGCCAGCAGTTACTCAGGCGACAGGGATCCCACCTTC.

The chain joins TRBV6-5 to TRBJ2-5, with D perhaps TRBD2 (6 bases). Germline values: CDR1 MNHEY, CDR2 SVGAGI. V was cut by 6 bases and J by 2 bases, with 13 bases left in between. This CDR3 comprises 14 residues. For the CDR3, the DNA is TGTGCCAGCAGCCTAACTAGCCGGCAAGAGACCCAGTACTTC. It is translated as CASSLTSRQETQYF.

Here the CDR3 DNA reads TGTGCCAGTAGTACCCGTTTCCTCGGGGGCTACGAGCAGTACTTC. Translating gives CASSTRFLGGYEQYF. The chain joins TRBV19 to TRBJ2-7; TRBD2 might be the D (6 bases). The CDR3 is made up of 15 amino acids. V dropped 4 bases and J dropped 3 bases, with 16 bases sitting between them. Germline V gene sequence: CDR1 LNHDA, CDR2 SQIVND (reference sequence).

CDR3 amino acids: CASSPGQQNIQYF. The DNA for the CDR3 is TGTGCCAGCTCACCGGGACAGCAAAACATTCAGTACTTC. V is TRBV18 and J is TRBJ2-4; 7 nucleotides match TRBD1. The V gene's germline CDR1 is KGHSH and CDR2 LQKENI. The CDR3 runs 13 residues. With V trimmed by 3 bases and J by 5 bases, 1 base remained unmatched.

The chain links TRBV6-5 to TRBJ1-1, with 10 nucleotides matching TRBD1. Per germline, CDR1 MNHEY and CDR2 SVGAGI. The trim removed 6 bases at V and 6 bases at J, leaving 7 bases unmatched. This CDR3 spans 14 amino acids. The CDR3 bases are TGTGCCAGCAGCCGAGACAGGGGGCATTCTGAAGCTTTCTTT. Encoded protein: CASSRDRGHSEAFF.

The gene calls are TRBV11-2 and TRBJ2-5; D is unresolved. Trimming removed 5 bases from V and 5 bases from J, with 12 bases in between. Germline CDR1 reads SGHAT; CDR2 reads FQNNGV. There are 13 residues in the CDR3. CDR3 residues: CASSLTSRETQYF. The CDR3 nucleotides are TGTGCCAGCAGCCTAACGTCCAGGGAGACCCAGTACTTC.

This chain uses TRBV11-2 with TRBJ2-7; 8 nucleotides line up with TRBD1. Unmatched junction bases numbered 5, after V lost 5 bases and J lost 5 bases. CDR1 SGHAT and CDR2 FQNNGV come from the germline V gene. There are 13 residues in the CDR3. In DNA form, the CDR3 reads TGTGCCAGCAGCGAGGACAGGGTTCACGAGCAGTACTTC. Residues: CASSEDRVHEQYF.

The chain has TRBV12-3 or TRBV12-4 and TRBJ1-2, with a possible D match to TRBD1 (6 bases). Deletions cut 3 bases from V and 4 bases from J, with 9 bases between. This CDR3 is built from 13 residues. The CDR3 nucleotides are TGTGCCAGCAGTTTGGACAGAACCTATGGCTACACCTTC. This gives the protein CASSLDRTYGYTF.

The V call is TRBV4-2, the J call TRBJ1-1; TRBD1 matches at 7 bases. The CDR3 spans 17 residues. Germline CDR1 LGHNA, CDR2 YNFKEQ. Losses at the gene ends were 0 bases for V and 1 base for J; bases not matched to a gene: 8. CDR3 nucleotide sequence: TGTGCCAGCAGCCAAGATTCGAAGGGGGCGGGGAACACTGAAGCTTTCTTT. This codes for CASSQDSKGAGNTEAFF.

This CDR3 is CASSGAGGKAGNTIYF. In DNA, the CDR3 is TGTGCCAGTAGCGGGGCAGGGGGGAAAGCTGGAAACACCATATATTTT. The V call is TRBV19, the J call TRBJ1-3, with 7 bases lining up with TRBD1. V lost 6 bases, J lost 2 bases, and 10 bases stayed unmatched. Germline CDR1 LNHDA, CDR2 SQIVND (reference sequence). This CDR3 contains 16 residues.

The CDR3 region is CASRRLADPSYEQYF. CDR3 sequence (DNA): TGTGCCAGCAGACGACTAGCGGACCCCTCCTACGAGCAGTACTTC. The genes are TRBV7-9 and TRBJ2-7; 9 bases align to TRBD2. The CDR3 has 15 amino acids. Germline CDR1 SEHNR, CDR2 FQNEAQ (reference sequence). J gave up 0 bases and V 6 bases, and 6 bases lay outside the gene matches.

The J gene is TRBJ1-6, the V gene TRBV5-1, with D possibly matching TRBD1 (5 bases). Germline V lookup: CDR1 SGHRS, CDR2 YFSETQ. The ends were cut back, 0 bases at V and 0 bases at J, with 7 bases in the middle. The CDR3 is 16 amino acids. For the CDR3, the DNA is TGCGCCAGCAGCTTGGACAGGATCTCCTATAATTCACCCCTCCACTTT. This encodes CASSLDRISYNSPLHF.

This chain joins TRBV29-1 and TRBJ2-1; TRBD2 matches 10 bases. CDR3 length: 16 residues. J gave up 0 bases and V 1 base, and 3 bases lay outside the gene matches. Germline assignment: CDR1 SQVTM and CDR2 ANQGSEA. DNA for the CDR3: TGCAGCGTTGAAGCGGTAGCGGGGGGCTCCTACAATGAGCAGTTCTTC. Translating it yields CSVEAVAGGSYNEQFF.

J is TRBJ1-2 and V is TRBV12-3 or TRBV12-4; possible D gene TRBD1, 5 bases. The CDR3 covers 13 residues. V was cut by 10 bases and J by 2 bases, with 14 bases left in between. The CDR3 sequence: CATHFRGNYGYTF. The CDR3 DNA follows: TGTGCCACTCATTTTCGGGGGAACTATGGCTACACCTTC.